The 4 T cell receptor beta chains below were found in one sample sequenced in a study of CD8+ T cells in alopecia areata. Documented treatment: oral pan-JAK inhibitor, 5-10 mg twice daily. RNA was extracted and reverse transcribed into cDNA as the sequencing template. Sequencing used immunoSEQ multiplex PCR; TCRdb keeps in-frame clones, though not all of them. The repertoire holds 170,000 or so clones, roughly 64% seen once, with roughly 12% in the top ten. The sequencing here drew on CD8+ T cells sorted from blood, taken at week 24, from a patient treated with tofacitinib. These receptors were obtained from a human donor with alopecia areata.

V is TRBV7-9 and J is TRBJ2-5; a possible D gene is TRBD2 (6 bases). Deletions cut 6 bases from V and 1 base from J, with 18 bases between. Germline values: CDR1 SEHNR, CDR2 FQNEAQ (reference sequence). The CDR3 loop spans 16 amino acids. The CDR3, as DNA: TGTGCCAGCAGACGAGGGGCGTGGGAGGCCCAAGAGACCCAGTACTTC. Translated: CASRRGAWEAQETQYF.

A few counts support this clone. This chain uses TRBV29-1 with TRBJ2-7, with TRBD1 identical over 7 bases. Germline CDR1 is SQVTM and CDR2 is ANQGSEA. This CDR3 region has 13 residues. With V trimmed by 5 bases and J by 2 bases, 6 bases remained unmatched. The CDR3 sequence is CSVSDRLAYEQYF. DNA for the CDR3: TGCAGCGTTTCGGACAGGTTGGCCTACGAGCAGTACTTC.

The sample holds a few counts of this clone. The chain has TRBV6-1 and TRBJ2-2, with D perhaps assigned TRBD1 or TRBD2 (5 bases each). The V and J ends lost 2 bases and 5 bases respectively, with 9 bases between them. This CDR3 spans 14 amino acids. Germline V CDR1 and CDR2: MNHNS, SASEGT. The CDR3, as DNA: TGTGCCAGCAGTGAACGGGACGAGACCGGGGAGCTGTTTTTT. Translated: CASSERDETGELFF.

The DNA of the CDR3 is TGTGCCAGCACCGTAAGACCACAGGGGGCCTATGGCTACACCTTC. Protein product: CASTVRPQGAYGYTF. This rearrangement joins TRBV6-1 to TRBJ1-2; 9 nucleotides line up with TRBD1. The CDR3 length is 15 residues. V lost 7 bases to trimming and J lost 4 bases; unmatched junction nucleotides: 10. The germline V gene has CDR1 MNHNS and CDR2 SASEGT.